A selection of T cell receptor beta chains follows, all from one sample in a study of T cells after yellow fever vaccination. One entry per CDR3 protein, called by TCRdb with MiXCR from the 5' RACE reads. The profile shows 310,000 or so distinct CDR3 sequences, around 6.8% of them singletons. Sequenced here: PBMCs, sampled roughly 45 days after the first yellow fever vaccination. Source of these receptors: a man aged 18-30 years who received the YFV17D yellow fever vaccine. Both conserved end residues are part of each CDR3. A D gene is named only where the DNA matches it firmly. Clone size is shown for a subset of rows, as once, few, many or a class of expanded clone.

V: TRBV20-1
D: -
size: -
J: TRBJ1-5
DNA: TGCAGTGCTAGAGATTACCAGGGAGATCAGCCCCAGCATTTT
CDR3: CSARDYQGDQPQHF

V: TRBV7-3
D: -
size: -
J: TRBJ2-5
DNA: TGTGCCAGCAGCTTTAATCACCAAGAGACCCAGTACTTC
CDR3: CASSFNHQETQYF

V: TRBV7-9
D: TRBD1
size: -
J: TRBJ2-3
DNA: TGTGCCAGCAGCTTGACAGGGGGCGTTAGCACAGATACGCAGTATTTT
CDR3: CASSLTGGVSTDTQYF

V: TRBV11-2
D: -
size: -
J: TRBJ2-1
DNA: TGTGCCAGCAGCCCGACTCGAGGGGCGGGGGAGCAGTTCTTC
CDR3: CASSPTRGAGEQFF

V: TRBV11-2
D: -
size: many
J: TRBJ2-1
DNA: TGTGCCAGCAGCTTATTGGCCTACAATGAGCAGTTCTTC
CDR3: CASSLLAYNEQFF

V: TRBV6-2/TRBV6-3
D: -
size: -
J: TRBJ2-2
DNA: TGTGCCAGCAGTTACTCGATCCCCGGACTAATCAGCGGGGAGCTGTTTTTT
CDR3: CASSYSIPGLISGELFF

V: TRBV29-1
D: -
size: -
J: TRBJ2-7
DNA: TGCAGCGTTGGACAGACCTACGAGCAGTACTTC
CDR3: CSVGQTYEQYF

V: TRBV15
D: -
size: few
J: TRBJ1-6
DNA: TGTGCCACCAGCAGGGGGGGCCATAATTCACCCCTCCACTTT
CDR3: CATSRGGHNSPLHF

V: TRBV5-4
D: -
size: few
J: TRBJ2-7
DNA: TGTGCCAGCAGCTTGGCCGTAGGCAACTACGAGCAGTACTTC
CDR3: CASSLAVGNYEQYF

V: TRBV10-3
D: -
size: -
J: TRBJ2-3
DNA: TGTGCCATCAACGACGTGGTGGAAGATACGCAGTATTTT
CDR3: CAINDVVEDTQYF

V: TRBV5-1
D: -
size: many
J: TRBJ2-2
DNA: TGCGCCAGCAGTTCCGGGACGCCGTACACCGGGGAGCTGTTTTTT
CDR3: CASSSGTPYTGELFF

V: TRBV20-1
D: TRBD2
size: few
J: TRBJ2-7
DNA: TGCAGTGCGAAAAGCGGGGGCCCCGGGGAGCAGTACTTC
CDR3: CSAKSGGPGEQYF

V: TRBV7-2
D: -
size: -
J: TRBJ1-1
DNA: TGTGCCAGCAGCTTAGCGGTCAGGGTTTATTCGATCACAACTTTCTTT
CDR3: CASSLAVRVYSITTFF

V: TRBV19
D: -
size: many
J: TRBJ1-5
DNA: TGTGCCAGTAGTACGACCCGGACAGATCCCCCGCATTTT
CDR3: CASSTTRTDPPHF

V: TRBV29-1
D: -
size: -
J: TRBJ1-1
DNA: TGCAGCGTTGTGGCACAGGGGAACACTGAAGCTTTCTTT
CDR3: CSVVAQGNTEAFF

V: TRBV5-6
D: TRBD1
size: many
J: TRBJ2-7
DNA: TGTGCCAGCAGCATCCGGGACAGGGGGCAGCAGTACTTC
CDR3: CASSIRDRGQQYF

V: TRBV4-3
D: -
size: few
J: TRBJ1-3
DNA: TGCGCCAGCAGCCAAGATAGGATTCATAGCTCTGGAAACACCATATATTTT
CDR3: CASSQDRIHSSGNTIYF

V: TRBV10-3
D: TRBD2
size: -
J: TRBJ2-3
DNA: TGTGCCATCAGTGAGTCTTGGGAGGGCATAGATACGCAGTATTTT
CDR3: CAISESWEGIDTQYF

V: TRBV11-2
D: TRBD1
size: -
J: TRBJ2-1
DNA: TGTGCCAGCAGCAATCAGGGGGCAAAATCCTACAATGAGCAGTTCTTC
CDR3: CASSNQGAKSYNEQFF

V: TRBV4-1
D: TRBD1
size: -
J: TRBJ2-5
DNA: TGCGCCAGCGGTCACCGAACAGGGGCGGGCGAGACCCAGTACTTC
CDR3: CASGHRTGAGETQYF

V: TRBV6-2/TRBV6-3
D: TRBD2
size: -
J: TRBJ2-1
DNA: TGTGCCAGCACCACCGGGACTAGTTTTGATGAGCAGTTCTTC
CDR3: CASTTGTSFDEQFF

V: TRBV7-2
D: TRBD1
size: -
J: TRBJ2-7
DNA: TGTGCCAGCAGCTTAGGGTGGACAGGGTCCCACGAGCAGTACTTC
CDR3: CASSLGWTGSHEQYF

V: TRBV7-9
D: -
size: many
J: TRBJ2-5
DNA: TGTGCCAGCAGCTTGAGGGTTGGAGAGACCCAGTACTTC
CDR3: CASSLRVGETQYF

V: TRBV20-1
D: -
size: -
J: TRBJ2-1
DNA: TGCAGTGCTAGAGCCTCGCGCATACACTCCTACAATGAGCAGTTCTTC
CDR3: CSARASRIHSYNEQFF

V: TRBV6-1
D: -
size: -
J: TRBJ2-7
DNA: TGTGCCAGCAGTCCATTACAGGGAGGCGAGCAGTACTTC
CDR3: CASSPLQGGEQYF

V: TRBV9
D: -
size: -
J: TRBJ1-1
DNA: TGTGCCAGCAGCGTTTGGGAGAACACTGAAGCTTTCTTT
CDR3: CASSVWENTEAFF

V: TRBV11-1
D: -
size: few
J: TRBJ2-2
DNA: TGTGCCAGCAGCCCCTCTCCGGGACAATGGGGGAACACCGGGGAGCTGTTTTTT
CDR3: CASSPSPGQWGNTGELFF

V: TRBV7-6
D: TRBD1
size: -
J: TRBJ1-2
DNA: TGTGCCAGCAGCCCGGGGGACAGGGTCGGCCATGGCTACACCTTC
CDR3: CASSPGDRVGHGYTF

V: TRBV6-1
D: -
size: -
J: TRBJ2-3
DNA: TGTGCCAGCCCGGCCCAGGGGCGAACAGATACGCAGTATTTT
CDR3: CASPAQGRTDTQYF

V: TRBV5-4
D: -
size: few
J: TRBJ2-3
DNA: TGTGCCAGCAGCTCCCCGTTAGGAGCTAGCACAGATACGCAGTATTTT
CDR3: CASSSPLGASTDTQYF

V: TRBV25-1
D: -
size: few
J: TRBJ2-5
DNA: TGTGCCATTAACGACCGGGAGACCCAGTACTTC
CDR3: CAINDRETQYF

V: TRBV6-5
D: TRBD2
size: -
J: TRBJ2-1
DNA: TGTGCCAGCAGTTCTAGCGGGGGGTCCCACAATGAGCAGTTCTTC
CDR3: CASSSSGGSHNEQFF

V: TRBV6-1
D: -
size: few
J: TRBJ1-1
DNA: TGTGCCAGCAGCGGGAGGTTTCGTAACACTGAAGCTTTCTTT
CDR3: CASSGRFRNTEAFF

V: TRBV5-4
D: -
size: few
J: TRBJ1-6
DNA: TGTGCCAGCAGCTTGAGGGAGATTTCACCCCTCCACTTT
CDR3: CASSLREISPLHF

V: TRBV2
D: -
size: -
J: TRBJ2-5
DNA: TGTGCCAGCAGTGGGGGCAGATCGGGCGTAGAGACCCAGTACTTC
CDR3: CASSGGRSGVETQYF

V: TRBV6-1
D: -
size: many
J: TRBJ2-7
DNA: TGTGCCAGCAGTAGGGGAGGGGGTTGGTACGAGCAGTACTTC
CDR3: CASSRGGGWYEQYF

V: TRBV18
D: -
size: few
J: TRBJ2-7
DNA: TGTGCCAGCTCACCTTCGACAACAACCTACGAGCAGTACTTC
CDR3: CASSPSTTTYEQYF

V: TRBV4-1
D: TRBD1
size: few
J: TRBJ2-1
DNA: TGCGCCAGCAGCCAAAACCCACGGGACAGCAAGTTCTTC
CDR3: CASSQNPRDSKFF

V: TRBV9
D: TRBD2
size: -
J: TRBJ2-3
DNA: TGTGCCAGCAGCGAGCTTCCGGGGCTAGCGGGGGGAGATACGCAGTATTTT
CDR3: CASSELPGLAGGDTQYF

V: TRBV6-1
D: TRBD1
size: -
J: TRBJ2-6
DNA: TGTGCCAGCAGTCTGGGACCGGGACAGCTCTCTGGGGCCAACGTCCTGACTTTC
CDR3: CASSLGPGQLSGANVLTF

V: TRBV4-2
D: TRBD2
size: -
J: TRBJ2-2
DNA: TGTGCCAGCAGCCAAGAGGATAGACTAGCGGGAAGAGGGGAGCTGTTTTTT
CDR3: CASSQEDRLAGRGELFF

V: TRBV19
D: -
size: -
J: TRBJ1-1
DNA: TGTGCCAGTAGGGCGGGACGGCTGAACACTGAAGCTTTCTTT
CDR3: CASRAGRLNTEAFF

V: TRBV18
D: -
size: -
J: TRBJ1-5
DNA: TGTGCCAGCTCACCACCGTGGCAGGGCCCATATAGCAATCAGCCCCAGCATTTT
CDR3: CASSPPWQGPYSNQPQHF

V: TRBV6-1
D: -
size: few
J: TRBJ2-5
DNA: TGTGCCAGCCAGAGACCGAACCAAGAGACCCAGTACTTC
CDR3: CASQRPNQETQYF

V: TRBV20-1
D: TRBD2
size: -
J: TRBJ2-1
DNA: TGCAGTGCGCGGACTAGCGGCAATGAGCAGTTCTTC
CDR3: CSARTSGNEQFF

V: TRBV20-1
D: TRBD1
size: few
J: TRBJ2-6
DNA: TGCAGTGCTAGAGATCTAGGGACAGGGGCGTCTGGGGCCAACGTCCTGACTTTC
CDR3: CSARDLGTGASGANVLTF

V: TRBV6-1
D: -
size: -
J: TRBJ1-2
DNA: TGTGCCAGCACTCCCTCGGGGACGACCTATGGCTACACCTTC
CDR3: CASTPSGTTYGYTF

V: TRBV5-1
D: -
size: many
J: TRBJ1-1
DNA: TGCGCCAGCAGCTTGGCCCCGGGGGCGGAAGCTTTCTTT
CDR3: CASSLAPGAEAFF